This T cell receptor (beta chain) came from a study of cytomegalovirus exposure and HLA in healthy donors. The overall study: Around 76% of roughly 430 genotyped donors fell in the Caucasian-associated ancestry cluster.

Amplification used 60 Vbeta primers and 13 Jbeta primers. The repertoire was sequenced with immunoSEQ multiplex PCR; TCRdb's copy has only in-frame clones and lacks some. The table shows just over 150,000 clones, with around 83% occurring only once. Findings of the study overall: Published work reported that the classifier diagnosed cytomegalovirus status with high specificity and sensitivity. Immune exposure information available was restricted to CMV serostatus. Within an earlier analysis, most TCR beta V segments proved productive either about 90% or about 30% of the time.

The V end was cut by 9 bases, the J end by 0 bases, with 9 bases between. The CDR3 consists of 13 residues. Germline assignment: CDR1 LNHDA and CDR2 SQIVND (reference sequence). In the case of this clone: Its antigen is not identified. Other DNA sequences of this sample code for an identical CDR3.

This sequence was found in a man aged 18-30 years in good health and CMV-seropositive. This chain connects TRBV19 to TRBJ1-3; D is undetermined. Sequenced input: PBMCs. The CDR3 DNA reads as TGTGCCAGCCACCGGTTCTCTGGAAACACCATATATTTT. Translated, it gives CASHRFSGNTIYF.